This T cell receptor (beta chain) was observed in a study of T cells after yellow fever vaccination. The CDR3 runs to 15 residues. CDR1 is SGHRS and CDR2 is YFSETQ in the germline V gene. V shed 4 bases and J shed 1 base, with 12 bases lying between them. This clonotype was observed at least ten times. The antigen remains unidentified. Study observations and caveats: Overlap between CD4 and CD8 compartments was detected for a small share of clonotypes.

Generation of TCR cDNA used 5'RACE template switching (which added a universal primer site and UMIs). TCRdb itself ran the 5' RACE reads through MiXCR, one entry per CDR3 protein. The sample lists over 250,000 distinct CDR3 sequences, roughly 3.9% seen once, with around 24% in the top ten. This chain links TRBV5-1 with TRBJ2-1; tentative D call: TRBD2 (7 bases). The sequencing used PBMCs, collected 5 days after the yellow fever booster vaccination. This clonotype was obtained from a man in his late teens or twenties who received the YFV17D yellow fever vaccine. As DNA, the CDR3 is TGCGCCAGCAGCAGGGGGGGCCAGTCCTACAATGAGCAGTTCTTC. Residues: CASSRGGQSYNEQFF.